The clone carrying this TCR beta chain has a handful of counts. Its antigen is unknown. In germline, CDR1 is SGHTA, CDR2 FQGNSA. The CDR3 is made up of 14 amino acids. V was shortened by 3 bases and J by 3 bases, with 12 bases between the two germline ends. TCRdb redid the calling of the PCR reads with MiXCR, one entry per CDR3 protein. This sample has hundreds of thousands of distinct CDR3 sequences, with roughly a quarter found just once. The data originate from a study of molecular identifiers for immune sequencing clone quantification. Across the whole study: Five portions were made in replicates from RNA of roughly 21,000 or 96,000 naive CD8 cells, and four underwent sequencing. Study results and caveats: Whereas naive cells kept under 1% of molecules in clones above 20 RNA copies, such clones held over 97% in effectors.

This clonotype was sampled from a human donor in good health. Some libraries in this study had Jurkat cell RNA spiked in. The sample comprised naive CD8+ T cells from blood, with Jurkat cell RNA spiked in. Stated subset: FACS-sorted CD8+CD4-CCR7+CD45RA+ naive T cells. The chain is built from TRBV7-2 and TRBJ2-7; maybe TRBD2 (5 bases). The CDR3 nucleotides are TGTGCCAGCAGCTTCAGCGGACCCAACTACGAGCAGTACTTC. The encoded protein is CASSFSGPNYEQYF.